This entry lists 26 T cell receptor beta chains sequenced from one sample in a study of T cell responses to AZD1222 COVID-19 vaccine. Libraries were prepared by immunoSEQ multiplex PCR; TCRdb keeps only in-frame clonotypes and omits some of them. The sample comprises 250,000 to 300,000 clones, about 94% of which are singletons, and roughly 0.51% rests with the top ten. The material was peripheral blood, obtained 28 days after the second AZD1222 dose. The receptors come from an adult who received the AZD1222 COVID-19 vaccine.

The chain carries TRBV7-2 and TRBJ2-5; 7 bases align to TRBD2. V lost 3 bases to trimming and J lost 4 bases; unmatched junction nucleotides: 8. Germline V gives CDR1 SGHTA, CDR2 FQGNSA. This CDR3 has 15 residues. CDR3 sequence (DNA): TGTGCCAGCAGCTTCCAGGGCGGGGGATCAGAGACCCAGTACTTC. It specifies CASSFQGGGSETQYF.

This rearrangement joins TRBV5-5 to TRBJ1-2; D uncertain. CDR3 length: 15 residues. V lost 7 bases to trimming and J lost 2 bases, with 18 bases between them. Germline CDR1 reads SGHKS; CDR2 reads YYEKEE (reference sequence). CDR3 nucleotide sequence: TGTGCCAGCGCTCGCGGCCTTCCCGAGAACTATGGCTACACCTTC. This encodes CASARGLPENYGYTF.

The V call is TRBV27, the J call TRBJ1-4; TRBD1 matches at 10 bases. The CDR3 runs 17 residues. The junction had 8 bases not matched to a gene; V was cut back by 0 bases and J by 7 bases. Germline V gene lookup returns CDR1 MNHEY and CDR2 SMNVEV (reference sequence). CDR3 coding DNA: TGTGCCAGCAGTTTATCGTCCGGGACAGGGGTTAGTGAAAAACTGTTTTTT. Translation gives CASSLSSGTGVSEKLFF.

The rearrangement links TRBV7-3 to TRBJ1-2, with D hard to call. Germline CDR1 SGHTA, CDR2 FQGTGA. The length of the CDR3 is 12 residues. The germline V and J ends were trimmed by 1 base and 8 bases, with 8 bases remaining between them. The CDR3 coding sequence is TGTGCCAGCAGCTTAAAAGCGTGCGGCTACACCTTC. It translates to CASSLKACGYTF.

V is TRBV29-1 and J is TRBJ1-2; D uncertain. The length of the CDR3 is 15 residues. Trimming removed 7 bases at V and 6 bases at J, with 24 bases between. CDR1 is SQVTM and CDR2 is ANQGSEA in the germline V gene. In DNA, the CDR3 is TGCAGCGCCACACATATGGGATGGCTACAAAATGGCTACACCTTC. Its protein is CSATHMGWLQNGYTF.

The V and J genes are TRBV6-5 and TRBJ2-7, with 8 bases aligning to TRBD1. Losses at the gene ends were 6 bases for V and 2 bases for J; bases not matched to a gene: 9. This CDR3 is built from 15 residues. Germline lookup yields CDR1 MNHEY and CDR2 SVGAGI. CDR3 amino acids: CASSLRGLDPYEQYF. Written as DNA, the CDR3 is TGTGCCAGCAGCCTCAGGGGGCTGGATCCCTACGAGCAGTACTTC.

The rearrangement uses TRBV29-1 and TRBJ2-5, with D tentatively TRBD1 (5 bases). The germline V gene has CDR1 SQVTM and CDR2 ANQGSEA. The V end lost 8 bases, the J end lost 5 bases, and 21 bases lay between the germline ends. The CDR3 covers 14 residues. The CDR3 DNA reads as TGCAGCATCCACCGGGCGCCAGGGTTGGAGACCCAGTACTTC. Its translation: CSIHRAPGLETQYF.

CDR3 bases: TGTGCCAGCAGCAGTACAGGTTCGAACACTGAAGCTTTCTTT. This codes for CASSSTGSNTEAFF. This chain joins TRBV2 and TRBJ1-1; D may be TRBD1 (5 bases). This CDR3 spans 14 amino acids. Trimming removed 6 bases from V and 1 base from J, with 12 bases in between. CDR1 is SNHLY and CDR2 is FYNNEI in the germline V gene.

J is TRBJ2-2 and V is TRBV5-4; D may match TRBD1 or TRBD2 (5 bases each). With 4 bases removed from V and 0 bases from J, the gap between germline ends came to 10 bases. The CDR3 runs to 15 residues. CDR1 is SGHNT and CDR2 is YYREEE in the germline V gene (reference sequence). The CDR3: CASSLGRANTGELFF. The CDR3 region has the DNA TGTGCCAGCAGCCTGGGACGAGCGAACACCGGGGAGCTGTTTTTT.

The rearrangement joins TRBV6-5 to TRBJ1-6, with 7 bases matching TRBD1. After removal of 6 bases from V and 10 bases from J, the junction contained 6 bases not matched to a gene. The germline CDR1 and CDR2 sequences are MNHEY and SVGAGI. This CDR3 region has 13 residues. DNA of the CDR3: TGTGCCAGCAGACCGGACAGGAACTCACCCCTCCACTTT. Translation gives CASRPDRNSPLHF.

CDR3 protein: CASSYGDVATNEKLFF. The CDR3 nucleotides read TGTGCCAGCAGTTATGGGGACGTTGCAACTAATGAAAAACTGTTTTTT. The V call is TRBV6-2 or TRBV6-3, the J call TRBJ1-4, with a possible D match to TRBD1 (5 bases). This CDR3 region has 16 residues. Germline values: CDR1 MNHEY, CDR2 SVGEGT. V was trimmed by 3 bases and J by 0 bases, leaving 11 bases between them.

The rearrangement joins TRBV5-4 to TRBJ2-1; 7 bases are a match to TRBD1. This CDR3 spans 15 amino acids. The V gene's germline CDR1 is SGHNT and CDR2 YYREEE (reference sequence). Germline trimming cut 4 bases from V and 8 bases from J; bases unmatched to any gene: 12. The CDR3 here is CASSAANDRVDEQFF. The DNA for the CDR3 is TGTGCCAGCAGCGCAGCAAACGACAGGGTCGATGAGCAGTTCTTC. Full variable domain (rest looked up from reference TRBV5-4 and TRBJ2-1): ETGVTQSPTHLIKTRGQQVTLRCSSQSGHNTVSWYQQALGQGPQFIFQYYREEENGRGNFPPRFSGLQFPNYSSELNVNALELDDSALYLCASSAANDRVDEQFFGPGTRLTVL.

V is TRBV27 and J is TRBJ2-5; 8 bases line up with TRBD2. In germline, CDR1 is MNHEY, CDR2 SMNVEV (reference sequence). The J segment lost 6 bases and the V segment lost 3 bases, leaving 3 bases of the junction unmatched. The CDR3 runs to 13 residues. The CDR3 coding sequence is TGTGCCAGCAGTTTTGGCGGGAGGAAGACCCAGTACTTC. Protein product: CASSFGGRKTQYF.

This clone was recorded once. In DNA form, the CDR3 reads TGTGCCAGCAGTGCCGACGGTGTCTCCTATGGCTACACCTTC. Translation: CASSADGVSYGYTF. This chain uses TRBV2 with TRBJ1-2; D is unresolved. Deletions cut 4 bases from V and 4 bases from J, with 13 bases between. Germline loops: CDR1 SNHLY, CDR2 FYNNEI. The CDR3 loop spans 14 amino acids.

The chain links TRBV6-5 to TRBJ1-1, with a tentative D call TRBD1 (5 bases). The CDR3 length is 14 residues. Trimming left V 7 bases short and J 0 bases short, with 12 bases between. CDR1 is MNHEY, CDR2 SVGAGI, per germline. This CDR3 reads CASTRDHVNTEAFF. The CDR3, as DNA: TGTGCCAGCACCAGGGACCATGTGAACACTGAAGCTTTCTTT.

This chain uses TRBV7-9 with TRBJ2-4; possibly TRBD1 for D (5 bases). CDR3 length: 16 residues. The V and J ends lost 3 bases and 7 bases respectively, with 19 bases between them. Per germline, CDR1 SEHNR and CDR2 FQNEAQ (reference sequence). CDR3 amino acids: CASSFGTGLLGNIQYF. The CDR3, as DNA: TGTGCCAGCAGCTTCGGTACAGGCCTCCTGGGGAACATTCAGTACTTC.

The rearrangement joins TRBV27 to TRBJ1-1; D remains ambiguous. Looked up from germline, CDR1 is MNHEY and CDR2 is SMNVEV (reference sequence). The CDR3 runs 12 residues. Deletions cut 8 bases from V and 6 bases from J, with 13 bases between. This chain's CDR3 is CASGVQPSEAFF. In DNA form, the CDR3 reads TGTGCCAGCGGAGTGCAGCCCTCTGAAGCTTTCTTT.

The J gene is TRBJ1-4, the V gene TRBV6-1, with TRBD1 as a possible D gene (5 bases). Germline assignment: CDR1 MNHNS and CDR2 SASEGT. Trimming took off 2 bases at V and 11 bases at J, with 21 bases between the two ends. This CDR3 spans 16 amino acids. The CDR3 is CASSELRGRGVRKLFF. As DNA, the CDR3 is TGTGCCAGCAGTGAACTGAGGGGACGGGGTGTCCGCAAACTGTTTTTT.

J is TRBJ1-6 and V is TRBV7-8; a possible D gene is TRBD1 (5 bases). The CDR3 is 15 residues long. In germline, CDR1 is SGHVS, CDR2 FQNEAQ. The V gene lost 3 bases and the J gene lost 6 bases, with 12 bases spanning the gap. The CDR3 sequence is CASSLVETANSPLHF. CDR3 DNA sequence: TGTGCCAGCAGCTTGGTTGAGACAGCTAATTCACCCCTCCACTTT.

The gene calls are TRBV28 and TRBJ1-3, with 9 positions matching TRBD1. This CDR3 region has 12 residues. V shed 8 bases and J 16 bases; nucleotides not matched to a gene: 12. Germline CDR1 reads MDHEN; CDR2 reads SYDVKM. The DNA for the CDR3 is TGTGCCAGCCTTACACCCCCGGGGACAGGGTATTTT. Amino acid sequence: CASLTPPGTGYF.

The gene calls are TRBV19 and TRBJ2-5; D possibly corresponds to TRBD1 (5 bases). Trimming took 3 bases from V and 2 from J, leaving 7 bases between them. The CDR3 runs to 13 residues. Germline V CDR1 and CDR2: LNHDA, SQIVND (reference sequence). CDR3 DNA sequence: TGTGCCAGTAGTATCCGACAGCAAGAGACCCAGTACTTC. Residues: CASSIRQQETQYF.

The chain uses TRBV18 and TRBJ1-2; the D gene is possibly TRBD1 (5 bases). The V end lost 5 bases, the J end lost 8 bases, and 15 bases lay between the germline ends. CDR1 and CDR2 from the germline V gene are KGHSH and LQKENI. The length of the CDR3 is 13 residues. CDR3 residues: CASSSGVVEGYTF. CDR3 in DNA: TGTGCCAGCTCATCGGGGGTAGTGGAAGGCTACACCTTC.

V and J are TRBV9 and TRBJ2-3; possibly TRBD2 for D (6 bases). V gave up 4 bases and J gave up 8 bases, with 14 bases separating them. CDR3 size: 13 residues. Looked up from germline, CDR1 is SGDLS and CDR2 is YYNGEE. CDR3: CASSPRGSGTQYF. The CDR3 bases are TGTGCCAGCAGCCCCCGGGGGTCTGGTACGCAGTATTTT.

This chain joins TRBV23-1 and TRBJ2-1, with D maybe TRBD1 (5 bases). TRBV23-1 is placed among ORFs of uncertain function. V lost 8 bases, J lost 6 bases, and 23 bases lay in between. The CDR3 is 16 amino acids. The CDR3: CASRGQIERTCNEQFF. The CDR3, as DNA: TGCGCCAGCCGTGGGCAGATAGAGAGGACATGCAATGAGCAGTTCTTC.

J is TRBJ1-1 and V is TRBV5-4; D unclear. Trimming pared 0 bases from V and 12 bases from J, leaving 21 bases between. The CDR3 length is 15 residues. The germline V gene encodes CDR1 SGHNT and CDR2 YYREEE (reference sequence). The CDR3 DNA reads as TGTGCCAGCAGCTTGGTGGGAATCCCGTCGGGTAAATCTTTCTTT. This gives the protein CASSLVGIPSGKSFF.

This chain connects TRBV5-1 to TRBJ2-3; 7 positions match TRBD2. The CDR3 extends over 13 amino acids. Unmatched junction bases numbered 8, after V lost 8 bases and J lost 5 bases. Looked up from germline, CDR1 is SGHRS and CDR2 is YFSETQ. CDR3 nucleotides: TGCGCCAGTGGAGCGGGGCGTGGAGATACGCAGTATTTT. Translated, it gives CASGAGRGDTQYF.